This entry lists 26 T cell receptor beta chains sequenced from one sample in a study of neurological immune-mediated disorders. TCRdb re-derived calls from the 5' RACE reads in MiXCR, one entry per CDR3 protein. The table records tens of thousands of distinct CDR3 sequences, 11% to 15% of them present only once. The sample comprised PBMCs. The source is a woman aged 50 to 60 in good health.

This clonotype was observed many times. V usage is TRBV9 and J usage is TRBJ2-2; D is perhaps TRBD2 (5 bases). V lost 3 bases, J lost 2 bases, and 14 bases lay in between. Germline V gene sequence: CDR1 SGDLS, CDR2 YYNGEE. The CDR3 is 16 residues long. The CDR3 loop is CASSGGVNLNTGELFF. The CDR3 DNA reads TGTGCCAGCAGCGGGGGAGTCAACCTTAACACCGGGGAGCTGTTTTTT. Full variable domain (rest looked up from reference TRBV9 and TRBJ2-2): DSGVTQTPKHLITATGQRVTLRCSPRSGDLSVYWYQQSLDQGLQFLIQYYNGEERAKGNILERFSAQQFPDLHSELNLSSLELGDSALYFCASSGGVNLNTGELFFGEGSRLTVL.

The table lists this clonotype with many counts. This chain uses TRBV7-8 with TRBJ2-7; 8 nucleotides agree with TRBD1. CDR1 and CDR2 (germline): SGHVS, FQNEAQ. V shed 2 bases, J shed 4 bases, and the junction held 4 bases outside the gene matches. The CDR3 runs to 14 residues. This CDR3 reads CASSLRQGFYEQYF. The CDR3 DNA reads TGTGCCAGCAGCTTAAGACAGGGGTTTTACGAGCAGTACTTC. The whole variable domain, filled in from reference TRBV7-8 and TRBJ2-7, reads GAGVSQSPRYKVAKRGQDVALRCDPISGHVSLFWYQQALGQGPEFLTYFQNEAQLDKSGLPSDRFFAERPEGSVSTLKIQRTQQEDSAVYLCASSLRQGFYEQYFGPGTRLTVT.

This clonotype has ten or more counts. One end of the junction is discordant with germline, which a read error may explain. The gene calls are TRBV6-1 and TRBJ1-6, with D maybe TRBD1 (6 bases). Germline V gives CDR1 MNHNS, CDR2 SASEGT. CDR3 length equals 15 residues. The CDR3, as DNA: TGTGCCAGCAGAGAAGGGACATCCGGCGAATACCCCCTCCACTTT. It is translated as CASREGTSGEYPLHF.

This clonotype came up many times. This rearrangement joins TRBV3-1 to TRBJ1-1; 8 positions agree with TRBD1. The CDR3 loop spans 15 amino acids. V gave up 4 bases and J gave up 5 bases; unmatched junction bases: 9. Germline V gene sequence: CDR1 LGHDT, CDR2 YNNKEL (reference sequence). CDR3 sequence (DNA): TGTGCCAGCAGCCCGCCTCGGACAGGGAGGACTGAAGCTTTCTTT. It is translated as CASSPPRTGRTEAFF.

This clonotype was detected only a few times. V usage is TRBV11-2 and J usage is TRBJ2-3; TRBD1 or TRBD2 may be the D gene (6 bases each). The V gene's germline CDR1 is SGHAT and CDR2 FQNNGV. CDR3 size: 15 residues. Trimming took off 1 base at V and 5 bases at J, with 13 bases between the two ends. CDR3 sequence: CASSLVGGPGDTQYF. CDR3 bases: TGTGCCAGCAGCTTAGTGGGGGGCCCTGGAGATACGCAGTATTTT.

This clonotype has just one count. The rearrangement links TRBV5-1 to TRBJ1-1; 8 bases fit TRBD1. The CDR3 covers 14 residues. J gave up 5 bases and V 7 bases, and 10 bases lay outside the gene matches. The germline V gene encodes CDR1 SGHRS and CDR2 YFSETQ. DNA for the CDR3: TGCGCCAGCTGCGCGGGACAGGCCGGTACTGAAGCTTTCTTT. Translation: CASCAGQAGTEAFF.

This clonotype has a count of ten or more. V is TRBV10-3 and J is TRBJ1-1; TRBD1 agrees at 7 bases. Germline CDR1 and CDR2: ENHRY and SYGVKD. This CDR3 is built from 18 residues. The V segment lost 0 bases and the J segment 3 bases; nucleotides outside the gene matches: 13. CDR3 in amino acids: CAISESRTGQLSDTEAFF. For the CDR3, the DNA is TGTGCCATCAGTGAGTCTAGGACGGGACAGCTTAGCGACACTGAAGCTTTCTTT.

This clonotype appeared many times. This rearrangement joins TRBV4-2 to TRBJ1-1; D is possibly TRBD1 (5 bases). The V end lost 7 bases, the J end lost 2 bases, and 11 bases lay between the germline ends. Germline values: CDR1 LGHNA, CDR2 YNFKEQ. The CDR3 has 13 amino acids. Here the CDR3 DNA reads TGTGCCAGCAACCAGGGCGTAAACACTGAAGCTTTCTTT. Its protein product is CASNQGVNTEAFF.

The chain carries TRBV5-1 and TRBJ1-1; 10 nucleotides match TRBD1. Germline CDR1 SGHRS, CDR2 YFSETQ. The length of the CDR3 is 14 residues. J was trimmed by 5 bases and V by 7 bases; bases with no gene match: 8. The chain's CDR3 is CASSSTGGRTEAFF. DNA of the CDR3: TGCGCCAGCTCCTCGACAGGGGGCCGGACTGAAGCTTTCTTT. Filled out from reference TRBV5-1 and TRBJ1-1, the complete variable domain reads KAGVTQTPRYLIKTRGQQVTLSCSPISGHRSVSWYQQTPGQGLQFLFEYFSETQRNKGNFPGRFSGRQFSNSRSEMNVSTLELGDSALYLCASSSTGGRTEAFFGQGTRLTVV.

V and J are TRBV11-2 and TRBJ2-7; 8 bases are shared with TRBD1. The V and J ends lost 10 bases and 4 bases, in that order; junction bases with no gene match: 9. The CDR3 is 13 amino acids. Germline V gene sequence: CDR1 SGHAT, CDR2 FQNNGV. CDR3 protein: CATSGTGGYEQYF. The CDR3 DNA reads TGTGCCACCTCGGGGACAGGCGGTTACGAGCAGTACTTC.

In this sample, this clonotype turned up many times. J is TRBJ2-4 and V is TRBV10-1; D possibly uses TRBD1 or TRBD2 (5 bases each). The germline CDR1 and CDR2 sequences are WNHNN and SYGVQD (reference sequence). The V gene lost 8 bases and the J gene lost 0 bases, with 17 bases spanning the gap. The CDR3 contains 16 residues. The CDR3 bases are TGCGCCAGCGTACTGAGGGGACGCCGAGCCAAAAACATTCAGTACTTC. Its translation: CASVLRGRRAKNIQYF.

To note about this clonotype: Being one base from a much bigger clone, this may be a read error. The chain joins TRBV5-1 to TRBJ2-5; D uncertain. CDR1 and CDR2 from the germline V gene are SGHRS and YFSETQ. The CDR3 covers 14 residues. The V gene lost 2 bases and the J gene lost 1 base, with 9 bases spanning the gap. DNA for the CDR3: TGCGCCAGCAGCTTCCTGACCCCCCAAGAGACCCAGTACTTC. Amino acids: CASSFLTPQETQYF.

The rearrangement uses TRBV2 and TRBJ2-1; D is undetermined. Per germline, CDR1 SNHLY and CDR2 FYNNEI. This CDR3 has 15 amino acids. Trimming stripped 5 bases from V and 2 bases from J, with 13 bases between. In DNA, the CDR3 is TGTGCCAGCAGTACCGATAGGGCTCCCTACAATGAGCAGTTCTTC. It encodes CASSTDRAPYNEQFF.

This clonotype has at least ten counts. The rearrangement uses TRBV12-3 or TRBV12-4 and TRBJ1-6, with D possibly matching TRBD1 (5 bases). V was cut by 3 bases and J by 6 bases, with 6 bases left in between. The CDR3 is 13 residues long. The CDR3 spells CASSLRGNSPLHF. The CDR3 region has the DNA TGTGCCAGCAGTTTGAGGGGTAATTCACCCCTCCACTTT.

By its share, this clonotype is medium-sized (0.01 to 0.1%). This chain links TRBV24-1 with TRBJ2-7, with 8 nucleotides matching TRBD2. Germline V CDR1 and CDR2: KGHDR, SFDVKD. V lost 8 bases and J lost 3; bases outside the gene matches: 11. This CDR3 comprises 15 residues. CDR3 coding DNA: TGTGCCACCATTGAGTTTAGCGGGACCCTCTACGAGCAGTACTTC. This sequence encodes CATIEFSGTLYEQYF.

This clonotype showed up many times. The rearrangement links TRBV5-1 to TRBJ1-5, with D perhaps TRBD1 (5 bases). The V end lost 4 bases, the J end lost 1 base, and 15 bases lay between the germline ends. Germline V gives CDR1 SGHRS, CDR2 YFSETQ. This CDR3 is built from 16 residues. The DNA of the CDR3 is TGCGCCAGCAGCCGGGACGGAATTTTAAGCAATCAGCCCCAGCATTTT. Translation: CASSRDGILSNQPQHF.

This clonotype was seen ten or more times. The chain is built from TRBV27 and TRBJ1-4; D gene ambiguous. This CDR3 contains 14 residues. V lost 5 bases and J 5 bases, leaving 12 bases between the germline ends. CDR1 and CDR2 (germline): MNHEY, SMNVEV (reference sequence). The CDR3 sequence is CASSIWTGNEKLFF. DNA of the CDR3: TGTGCCAGCAGTATCTGGACGGGGAATGAAAAACTGTTTTTT.

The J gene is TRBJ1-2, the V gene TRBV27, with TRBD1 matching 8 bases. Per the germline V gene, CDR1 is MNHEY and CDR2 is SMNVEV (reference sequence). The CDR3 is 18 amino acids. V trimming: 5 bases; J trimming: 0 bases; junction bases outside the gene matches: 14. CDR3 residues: CASSLRTGSTATNYGYTF. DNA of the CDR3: TGTGCCAGCAGTCTCCGGACAGGGTCCACTGCCACTAACTATGGCTACACCTTC.

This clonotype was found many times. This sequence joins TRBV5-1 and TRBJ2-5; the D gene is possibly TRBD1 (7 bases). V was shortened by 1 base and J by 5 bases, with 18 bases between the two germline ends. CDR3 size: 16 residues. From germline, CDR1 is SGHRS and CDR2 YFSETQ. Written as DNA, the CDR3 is TGCGCCAGCAGCTTGAGGCAGGGGGGTAAAGGGGAGACCCAGTACTTC. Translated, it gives CASSLRQGGKGETQYF.

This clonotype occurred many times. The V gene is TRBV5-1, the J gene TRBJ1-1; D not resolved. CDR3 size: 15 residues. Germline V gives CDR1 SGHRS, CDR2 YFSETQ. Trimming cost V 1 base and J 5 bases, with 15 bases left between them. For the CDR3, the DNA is TGCGCCAGCAGCTTGACAGTCTCCCTTAAAACTGAAGCTTTCTTT. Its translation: CASSLTVSLKTEAFF.

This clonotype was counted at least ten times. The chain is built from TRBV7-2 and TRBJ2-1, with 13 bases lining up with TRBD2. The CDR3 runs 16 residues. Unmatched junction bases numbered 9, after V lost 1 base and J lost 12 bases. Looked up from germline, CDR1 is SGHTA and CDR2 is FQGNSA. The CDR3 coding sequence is TGTGCCAGCAGCTTAGAAGGAGGACTAGCGGGAGTGGGGCAGTTCTTC. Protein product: CASSLEGGLAGVGQFF.

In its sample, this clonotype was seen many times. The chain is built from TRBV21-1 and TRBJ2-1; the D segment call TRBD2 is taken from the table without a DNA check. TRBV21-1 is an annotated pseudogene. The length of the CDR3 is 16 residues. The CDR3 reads CASSRTSQRVYNEQFF. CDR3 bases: TGTGCCAGCAGCAGGACTTCTCAGAGGGTATACAATGAGCAGTTCTTC.

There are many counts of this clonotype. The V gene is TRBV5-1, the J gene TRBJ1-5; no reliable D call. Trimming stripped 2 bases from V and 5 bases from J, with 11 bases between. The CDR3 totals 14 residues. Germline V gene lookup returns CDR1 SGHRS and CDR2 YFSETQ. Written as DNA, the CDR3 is TGCGCCAGCAGCTTAGGGAACGCGGATCAGCCCCAGCATTTT. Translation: CASSLGNADQPQHF.

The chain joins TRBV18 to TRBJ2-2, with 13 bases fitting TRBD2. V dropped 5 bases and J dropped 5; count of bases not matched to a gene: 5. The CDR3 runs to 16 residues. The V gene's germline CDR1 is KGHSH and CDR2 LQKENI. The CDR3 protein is CASSALAGGPTGELFF. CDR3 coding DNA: TGTGCCAGCTCAGCACTAGCGGGAGGGCCTACCGGGGAGCTGTTTTTT.

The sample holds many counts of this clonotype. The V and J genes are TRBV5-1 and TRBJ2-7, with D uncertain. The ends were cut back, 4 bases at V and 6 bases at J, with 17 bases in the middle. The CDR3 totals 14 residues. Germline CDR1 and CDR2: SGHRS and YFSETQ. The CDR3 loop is CASSAAVPWSEQYF. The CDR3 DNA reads TGCGCCAGCAGCGCAGCTGTACCGTGGTCCGAGCAGTACTTC.

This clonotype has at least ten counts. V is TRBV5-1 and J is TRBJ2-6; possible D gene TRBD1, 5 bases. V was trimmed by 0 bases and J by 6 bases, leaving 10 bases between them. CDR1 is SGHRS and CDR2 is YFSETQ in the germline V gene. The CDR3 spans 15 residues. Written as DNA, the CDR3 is TGCGCCAGCAGCTTGGACAGGTCTTTGGCCAACGTCCTGACTTTC. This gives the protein CASSLDRSLANVLTF.